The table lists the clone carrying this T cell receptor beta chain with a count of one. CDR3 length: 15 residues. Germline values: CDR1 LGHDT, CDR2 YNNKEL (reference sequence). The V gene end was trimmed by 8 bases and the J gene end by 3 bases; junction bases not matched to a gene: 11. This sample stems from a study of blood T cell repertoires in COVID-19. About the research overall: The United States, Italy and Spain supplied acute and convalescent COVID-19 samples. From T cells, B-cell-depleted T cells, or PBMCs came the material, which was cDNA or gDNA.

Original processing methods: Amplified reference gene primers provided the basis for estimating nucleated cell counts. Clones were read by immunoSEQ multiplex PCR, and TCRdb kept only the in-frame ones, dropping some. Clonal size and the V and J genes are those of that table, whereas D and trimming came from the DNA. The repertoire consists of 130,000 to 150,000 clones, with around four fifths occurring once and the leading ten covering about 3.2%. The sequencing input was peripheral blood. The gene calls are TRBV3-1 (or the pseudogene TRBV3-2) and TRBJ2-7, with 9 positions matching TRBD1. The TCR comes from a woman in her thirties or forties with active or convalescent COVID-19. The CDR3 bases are TGTGCCAGCGGCAATAGACAGGGGGGACGCTACGAGCAGTACTTC. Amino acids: CASGNRQGGRYEQYF.